This entry lists 31 T cell receptor beta chains sequenced from one sample in a study of CD8 T cells in ankylosing spondylitis. Whole-study findings and limits: Blood of patients with ankylosing spondylitis appeared to be characterized by a TCR beta motif of several highly homologous variants.

These receptors have no known antigen. From the 5' RACE reads, TCRdb called clonotypes with MiXCR, one entry per CDR3 protein. The sample yields over 600,000 distinct CDR3 sequences, 15% to 20% seen once. The sequenced material came from blood, either unsorted or a sorted T cell fraction (not recorded which). The receptor set was obtained from a male donor with ankylosing spondylitis.

In DNA, the CDR3 is TGCAGTGCTAGGGACAGGGTAGGGAGTCGCACTGAAGCTTTCTTT. As protein: CSARDRVGSRTEAFF. The rearrangement links TRBV20-1 to TRBJ1-1; TRBD1 matches 8 bases. V lost 3 bases to trimming and J lost 4 bases; unmatched junction nucleotides: 10. The germline CDR1 and CDR2 sequences are DFQATT and SNEGSKA (reference sequence). The CDR3 runs to 15 residues.

The gene calls are TRBV7-9 and TRBJ2-7, with D tentatively TRBD1 or TRBD2 (6 bases each). The V gene lost 2 bases and the J gene lost 2 bases, with 19 bases spanning the gap. This CDR3 comprises 17 residues. CDR1 is SEHNR and CDR2 is FQNEAQ in the germline V gene (reference sequence). Here the CDR3 DNA reads TGTGCCAGCAGCTTAACCTCTTTGCGGGACAACCCCTACGAGCAGTACTTC. It specifies CASSLTSLRDNPYEQYF.

The chain links TRBV3-1 to TRBJ2-2; the D gene is possibly TRBD2 (7 bases). Deletions cut 4 bases from V and 1 base from J, with 13 bases between. This CDR3 contains 16 residues. CDR1 is LGHDT and CDR2 is YNNKEL in the germline V gene (reference sequence). The CDR3, as DNA: TGTGCCAGCAGCCTGGGAGGGGACAAGAACACCGGGGAGCTGTTTTTT. Amino acids: CASSLGGDKNTGELFF.

This clonotype was detected only a few times. The chain couples TRBV7-9 to TRBJ2-3; the D is unclear. The germline CDR1 and CDR2 sequences are SEHNR and FQNEAQ (reference sequence). The CDR3 has 14 residues. V shed 8 bases and J shed 0 bases, with 12 bases lying between them. This chain's CDR3 is CASCWLPSTDTQYF. The CDR3 coding sequence is TGTGCCAGCTGTTGGCTGCCTAGCACAGATACGCAGTATTTT.

The chain couples TRBV7-2 to TRBJ1-2, with TRBD1 as a possible D gene (5 bases). The CDR3 contains 13 residues. V lost 5 bases to trimming and J lost 2 bases, with 9 bases between them. CDR1 and CDR2 from the germline V gene are SGHTA and FQGNSA. CDR3 protein: CASSTRQNYGYTF. CDR3 nucleotide sequence: TGTGCCAGCAGCACTAGACAGAACTATGGCTACACCTTC.

V is TRBV7-8 and J is TRBJ1-5, with D unclear. Germline CDR1 SGHVS, CDR2 FQNEAQ. CDR3 length: 15 amino acids. Deletions cut 5 bases from V and 5 bases from J, with 16 bases between. The CDR3 loop reads CASSRGPWIDQPQHF. The CDR3 region has the DNA TGTGCCAGCAGCAGAGGCCCCTGGATAGATCAGCCCCAGCATTTT.

This chain links TRBV12-3 or TRBV12-4 with TRBJ2-1, with TRBD2 matching over 9 bases. The CDR3 is made up of 15 amino acids. The V and J ends lost 6 bases and 7 bases, in that order; junction bases with no gene match: 10. As DNA, the CDR3 is TGTGCCAGCAGCCACCTGCGGGAGGGTTGGAATGAGCAGTTCTTC. It encodes CASSHLREGWNEQFF.

This clonotype has only a few counts. This chain links TRBV5-1 with TRBJ2-7; TRBD1 matches 11 bases. V lost 4 bases to trimming and J lost 3 bases; unmatched junction nucleotides: 6. CDR3 size: 15 residues. From germline, CDR1 is SGHRS and CDR2 YFSETQ. In DNA, the CDR3 is TGCGCCAGCAGCGAACCGGGACAGGGGGTCTACGAGCAGTACTTC. This sequence encodes CASSEPGQGVYEQYF. Filled out from reference TRBV5-1 and TRBJ2-7, the complete variable domain reads KAGVTQTPRYLIKTRGQQVTLSCSPISGHRSVSWYQQTPGQGLQFLFEYFSETQRNKGNFPGRFSGRQFSNSRSEMNVSTLELGDSALYLCASSEPGQGVYEQYFGPGTRLTVT.

The chain joins TRBV27 to TRBJ1-1; no firm D call. The CDR3 is 14 residues long. From germline, CDR1 is MNHEY and CDR2 SMNVEV (reference sequence). V was shortened by 5 bases and J by 6 bases, with 16 bases between the two germline ends. CDR3 in DNA: TGTGCCAGCAGTGTCTCGGGAGCCGAGGCTGAAGCTTTCTTT. Translated: CASSVSGAEAEAFF.

This clonotype was seen only a few times. In DNA, the CDR3 is TGTGCCATCAGTGAGTCGGGTAATTCACCCCTCCACTTT. Protein sequence: CAISESGNSPLHF. V gene TRBV10-3 combines with J gene TRBJ1-6; D not certain. Germline loops: CDR1 ENHRY, CDR2 SYGVKD. The CDR3 extends over 13 amino acids. Trimming left V 0 bases short and J 6 bases short, with 3 bases between.

This clonotype was counted only a few times. The rearrangement links TRBV2 to TRBJ2-7; possibly TRBD1 or TRBD2 for D (6 bases each). Germline V gives CDR1 SNHLY, CDR2 FYNNEI. This CDR3 is 15 amino acids long. Between the trimmed V and J ends, which lost 0 bases and 2 bases, there was a span of 11 bases. The CDR3 nucleotides read TGTGCCAGCAGTGAAGCGCTTGGGGGGCCCTACGAGCAGTACTTC. It encodes CASSEALGGPYEQYF.

This clonotype was counted many times. This chain connects TRBV3-1 to TRBJ1-4, with 10 bases aligning to TRBD1. The CDR3 extends over 17 amino acids. Germline trimming cut 4 bases from V and 0 bases from J; bases unmatched to any gene: 5. CDR1 is LGHDT and CDR2 is YNNKEL in the germline V gene (reference sequence). The chain's CDR3 is CASSRGQGGATNEKLFF. In DNA form, the CDR3 reads TGTGCCAGCAGCCGAGGACAGGGGGGCGCAACTAATGAAAAACTGTTTTTT.

A single count supports this clonotype. V and J are TRBV29-1 and TRBJ2-5; TRBD2 is a possible D gene (6 bases). V was clipped by 4 bases and J by 5 bases, with 17 bases between them. In germline, CDR1 is SQVTM, CDR2 ANQGSEA. This CDR3 is built from 14 residues. CDR3 sequence reads: CSVVPPGLGETQYF. CDR3 DNA: TGCAGCGTTGTCCCTCCGGGACTCGGGGAGACCCAGTACTTC. Full variable domain (remainder filled in from reference TRBV29-1 and TRBJ2-5): SAVISQKPSRDICQRGTSLTIQCQVDSQVTMMFWYRQQPGQSLTLIATANQGSEATYESGFVIDKFPISRPNLTFSTLTVSNMSPEDSSIYLCSVVPPGLGETQYFGPGTRLLVL.

The V gene is TRBV27, the J gene TRBJ1-5, with TRBD1 matching 9 bases. The CDR3 consists of 15 residues. V gave up 6 bases and J gave up 4 bases; unmatched junction bases: 7. In germline, CDR1 is MNHEY, CDR2 SMNVEV (reference sequence). CDR3 DNA sequence: TGTGCCAGCAGGGCACAGGGGGCGGGAAATCAGCCCCAGCATTTT. Translating it yields CASRAQGAGNQPQHF.

This clonotype was seen at least ten times. J is TRBJ2-5 and V is TRBV9, with TRBD2 identical over 7 bases. Losses at the gene ends were 0 bases for V and 1 base for J; bases not matched to a gene: 6. Germline V lookup: CDR1 SGDLS, CDR2 YYNGEE. This CDR3 has 16 residues. Here the CDR3 DNA reads TGTGCCAGCAGCGTAGGGCGGCTAGCGGTCCAAGAGACCCAGTACTTC. Residues: CASSVGRLAVQETQYF.

This clonotype appeared a few times. The chain combines TRBV12-3 or TRBV12-4 with TRBJ1-4; D is undetermined. Trimming left V 5 bases short and J 10 bases short, with 11 bases between. The length of the CDR3 is 12 residues. This chain's CDR3 is CASSSNRGKLFF. The CDR3 DNA sequence: TGTGCCAGCAGTAGCAATCGCGGAAAACTGTTTTTT.

A single count supports this clonotype. The chain uses TRBV7-8 and TRBJ2-1; either TRBD1 or TRBD2 may supply D (5 bases each). Trimming removed 1 base from V and 14 bases from J, with 9 bases in between. Per germline, CDR1 SGHVS and CDR2 FQNEAQ. This CDR3 contains 11 residues. CDR3 nucleotide sequence: TGTGCCAGCAGCTTAGAGGGACGAGAGTTCTTC. This encodes CASSLEGREFF.

There are a few counts of this clonotype. This chain uses TRBV13 with TRBJ2-1, with D possibly matching TRBD2 (6 bases). Trimming removed 3 bases at V and 10 bases at J, with 13 bases between. The length of the CDR3 is 13 residues. Germline V gives CDR1 PRHDT, CDR2 FYEKMQ (reference sequence). DNA for the CDR3: TGTGCCAGCAGCTTCGCGGGAAAGGGGGAGCAGTTCTTC. Its protein product is CASSFAGKGEQFF.

The chain links TRBV20-1 to TRBJ1-5, with TRBD1 as a possible D gene (5 bases). Looked up from germline, CDR1 is DFQATT and CDR2 is SNEGSKA (reference sequence). The CDR3 has 16 amino acids. V dropped 1 base and J dropped 0 bases, with 13 bases sitting between them. The chain's CDR3 is CSARVQGVYSNQPQHF. DNA of the CDR3: TGCAGTGCTAGAGTTCAGGGTGTGTATAGCAATCAGCCCCAGCATTTT.

The chain recombines TRBV5-1 with TRBJ2-5; TRBD1 matches 7 bases. The CDR3 totals 14 residues. The germline V gene has CDR1 SGHRS and CDR2 YFSETQ. V lost 4 bases and J lost 1; bases outside the gene matches: 4. The CDR3, as DNA: TGCGCCAGCAGCACACAGGGGACCCAAGAGACCCAGTACTTC. Its translation: CASSTQGTQETQYF. Drawing the rest from reference TRBV5-1 and TRBJ2-5, the complete variable domain is KAGVTQTPRYLIKTRGQQVTLSCSPISGHRSVSWYQQTPGQGLQFLFEYFSETQRNKGNFPGRFSGRQFSNSRSEMNVSTLELGDSALYLCASSTQGTQETQYFGPGTRLLVL.

This clonotype was detected only a few times. The chain couples TRBV6-2 or TRBV6-3 to TRBJ2-7; the D gene is possibly TRBD2 (6 bases). This CDR3 comprises 14 residues. With 6 bases removed from V and 6 bases from J, the gap between germline ends came to 18 bases. Germline CDR1 MNHEY, CDR2 SVGEGT. CDR3 in DNA: TGTGCCAGCAGCCAGGGAGGACGTAGCGGCGAGCAGTACTTC. Translation gives CASSQGGRSGEQYF.

V gene TRBV20-1 combines with J gene TRBJ1-5, with D possibly TRBD1 on 6 matching bases. Germline CDR1 reads DFQATT; CDR2 reads SNEGSKA (reference sequence). Trimming removed 1 base at V and 2 bases at J, with 15 bases between. The CDR3 has 16 residues. The CDR3 region is CSARGQVQGGNQPQHF. The CDR3 DNA sequence: TGCAGTGCTAGAGGACAGGTACAAGGGGGCAATCAGCCCCAGCATTTT.

CDR3 residues: CASSLNARGEQYF. The CDR3 DNA reads TGTGCCAGCAGCTTAAATGCAAGGGGCGAGCAGTACTTC. The chain employs TRBV7-3 and TRBJ2-7; D is possibly TRBD1 (5 bases). The germline CDR1 and CDR2 sequences are SGHTA and FQGTGA. The V end was cut by 1 base, the J end by 6 bases, with 10 bases between. The CDR3 length is 13 residues.

This clonotype appeared a few times. J is TRBJ1-4 and V is TRBV11-2; TRBD1 matches at 10 bases. The CDR3 has 14 residues. The trim removed 5 bases at V and 8 bases at J, leaving 5 bases unmatched. From germline, CDR1 is SGHAT and CDR2 FQNNGV. CDR3 amino acids: CASSPDRGREKLFF. The CDR3 DNA is TGTGCCAGCAGCCCCGACAGGGGGCGAGAAAAACTGTTTTTT.

The J gene is TRBJ1-1, the V gene TRBV7-8; TRBD1 is a possible D gene (5 bases). Germline-derived CDR1 and CDR2 are SGHVS and FQNEAQ. V was trimmed by 1 base and J by 8 bases, leaving 17 bases between them. The length of the CDR3 is 15 residues. As DNA, the CDR3 is TGTGCCAGCAGCTTAGGTGGGACGGCCCATAGGGAAGCTTTCTTT. As protein: CASSLGGTAHREAFF.

In its sample, this clonotype was seen a few times. The chain employs TRBV12-3 or TRBV12-4 and TRBJ1-5; D perhaps matches TRBD1 (6 bases). The CDR3 has 14 residues. V shed 6 bases and J shed 5 bases, with 14 bases lying between them. CDR3 DNA: TGTGCCAGCAGCGCCAACAGGGTTGATCAGCCCCAGCATTTT. As protein: CASSANRVDQPQHF.

This clonotype occurred a few times. The chain has TRBV12-3 or TRBV12-4 and TRBJ2-3, with D perhaps matching TRBD2 (5 bases). Trimming removed 5 bases at V and 0 bases at J, with 12 bases between. This CDR3 region has 15 residues. The CDR3 nucleotides read TGTGCCAGCAGTCCCCGGGGAGCCAGCACAGATACGCAGTATTTT. Residues: CASSPRGASTDTQYF.

The chain combines TRBV12-3 or TRBV12-4 with TRBJ1-1; 9 positions agree with TRBD1. After removal of 6 bases from V and 7 bases from J, the junction contained 9 bases not matched to a gene. The CDR3 extends over 14 amino acids. The CDR3 DNA follows: TGTGCCAGCAGCCCTACTCCGGGACAGGGTGAAGCTTTCTTT. It codes for CASSPTPGQGEAFF.

This clonotype was counted once. This chain links TRBV28 with TRBJ2-2; D is tentatively TRBD1 or TRBD2 (5 bases each). Trimming removed 1 base from V and 3 bases from J, with 9 bases in between. Germline assignment: CDR1 MDHEN and CDR2 SYDVKM. The CDR3 has 15 residues. The CDR3 DNA follows: TGTGCCAGCAGTTTATCCGGGACCTACACCGGGGAGCTGTTTTTT. Translating it yields CASSLSGTYTGELFF.

This clonotype was detected only a few times. This chain connects TRBV12-3 or TRBV12-4 to TRBJ2-2, with 8 bases that match TRBD2. The CDR3 loop spans 14 amino acids. The V gene end was trimmed by 7 bases and the J gene end by 4 bases; junction bases not matched to a gene: 5. The chain's CDR3 is CASTGGAGTGELFF. Written as DNA, the CDR3 is TGTGCCAGCACCGGGGGGGCCGGCACCGGGGAGCTGTTTTTT.

As concerns this clonotype: Its ends do not fully match the called genes, so a read error is possible. The chain recombines TRBV12-3 or TRBV12-4 with TRBJ1-1; the match to TRBD1 covers 7 bases. CDR3 length: 14 residues. As DNA, the CDR3 is TGTGCCAGCAGACAGACAGGGAGTAACACTGAACCTTTCTTT. Translated: CASRQTGSNTEPFF.